The next 26 T cell receptor beta chains were all read from a single sample in a study of T cell responses to AZD1222 COVID-19 vaccine. Data came from immunoSEQ multiplex PCR; TCRdb stores just in-frame clones and leaves some out. The sample lists 95,000 to 150,000 clones, about 87% occurring once. Sequencing was performed on peripheral blood, taken on day 0 of AZD1222 vaccination. The receptors here all came from an adult in good health.

The chain carries TRBV19 and TRBJ1-6, with D uncertain. The CDR3 spans 14 residues. Germline V gives CDR1 LNHDA, CDR2 SQIVND (reference sequence). The V end was cut by 3 bases, the J end by 0 bases, with 3 bases between. This CDR3 reads CASSMSSYNSPLHF. The CDR3 nucleotides read TGTGCCAGTAGTATGAGCTCCTATAATTCACCCCTCCACTTT. Full variable domain (outside the CDR3, taken from reference TRBV19 and TRBJ1-6): DGGITQSPKYLFRKEGQNVTLSCEQNLNHDAMYWYRQDPGQGLRLIYYSQIVNDFQKGDIAEGYSVSREKKESFPLTVTSAQKNPTAFYLCASSMSSYNSPLHFGNGTRLTVT.

The gene calls are TRBV28 and TRBJ1-4, with TRBD1 as a possible D gene (6 bases). Per germline, CDR1 MDHEN and CDR2 SYDVKM. The CDR3 spans 14 residues. V was cut by 2 bases and J by 6 bases, with 10 bases left in between. CDR3 protein: CASSLRGAHEKLFF. CDR3 DNA: TGTGCCAGCAGTTTAAGGGGGGCGCATGAAAAACTGTTTTTT.

This clone has a single count. The CDR3 DNA reads as TGTGCCAGTAGTTGGCGACAGGGGGCCACTGAAGCTTTCTTT. It translates to CASSWRQGATEAFF. The chain joins TRBV19 to TRBJ1-1; 10 nucleotides line up with TRBD1. This CDR3 has 14 amino acids. J gave up 4 bases and V 5 bases, and 4 bases lay outside the gene matches. Germline-derived CDR1 and CDR2 are LNHDA and SQIVND (reference sequence).

The chain couples TRBV7-3 to TRBJ2-2; 10 bases are a match to TRBD2. The CDR3 runs to 16 residues. With V trimmed by 5 bases and J by 7 bases, 10 bases remained unmatched. From germline, CDR1 is SGHTA and CDR2 FQGTGA. DNA of the CDR3: TGTGCCAGCAGCGCCCAAGCGGGGGGGCCTGGCGGGGAGCTGTTTTTT. This gives the protein CASSAQAGGPGGELFF. The variable domain in full, completed from reference TRBV7-3 and TRBJ2-2, reads GAGVSQTPSNKVTEKGKYVELRCDPISGHTALYWYRQSLGQGPEFLIYFQGTGAADDSGLPNDRFFAVRPEGSVSTLKIQRTERGDSAVYLCASSAQAGGPGGELFFGEGSRLTVL.

The chain joins TRBV24-1 to TRBJ1-5, with 8 bases that match TRBD1. The ends lost 5 bases at V and 2 bases at J; junction bases unmatched: 4. Germline CDR1 KGHDR, CDR2 SFDVKD. The CDR3 is 15 amino acids. The CDR3 coding sequence is TGTGCCACCAGTGTCGCAGGGGGCGGCAATCAGCCCCAGCATTTT. Translated, it gives CATSVAGGGNQPQHF.

The rearrangement links TRBV19 to TRBJ1-4; TRBD1 aligns across 9 bases. The ends lost 9 bases at V and 1 base at J; junction bases unmatched: 18. Germline assignment: CDR1 LNHDA and CDR2 SQIVND (reference sequence). The CDR3 runs 19 residues. Here the CDR3 reads CARLGTGKGREETNEKLFF. In DNA, the CDR3 is TGTGCCAGACTCGGGACAGGGAAAGGAAGGGAGGAAACTAATGAAAAACTGTTTTTT.

The CDR3 sequence is CASSYGAGGKEQFF. The CDR3 coding sequence is TGTGCCAGCAGTTACGGGGCGGGAGGTAAGGAGCAGTTCTTC. This sequence joins TRBV6-5 and TRBJ2-1; 8 bases agree with TRBD2. J gave up 10 bases and V 2 bases, and 7 bases lay outside the gene matches. Germline V gives CDR1 MNHEY, CDR2 SVGAGI. The CDR3 runs 14 residues.

The chain combines TRBV4-3 with TRBJ1-2; D is uncertain. This CDR3 region has 16 residues. CDR1 LGHNA and CDR2 YSLEER come from the germline V gene. The ends were cut back, 0 bases at V and 0 bases at J, with 11 bases in the middle. The CDR3 loop reads CASSQDRGYSNYGYTF. In DNA, the CDR3 is TGCGCCAGCAGCCAAGATCGCGGGTATTCTAACTATGGCTACACCTTC.

The rearrangement links TRBV5-1 to TRBJ2-3, with D tentatively TRBD1 (5 bases). Trimming shortened V by 1 base and J by 1 base, and 10 bases separated the two germline ends. Looked up from germline, CDR1 is SGHRS and CDR2 is YFSETQ. The CDR3 covers 15 residues. The DNA for the CDR3 is TGCGCCAGCAGCTTGCAGGGCTGGGGCACAGATACGCAGTATTTT. Its protein is CASSLQGWGTDTQYF.

The V and J genes are TRBV19 and TRBJ2-3, with D perhaps assigned TRBD1 or TRBD2 (6 bases each). The germline CDR1 and CDR2 sequences are LNHDA and SQIVND (reference sequence). Trimming stripped 5 bases from V and 5 bases from J, with 11 bases between. The CDR3 is 13 amino acids. CDR3 bases: TGTGCCAGTAGTTGGGGGGCCAAAGATACGCAGTATTTT. Its translation is CASSWGAKDTQYF.

The chain is built from TRBV11-2 and TRBJ1-3; D may be TRBD1 (5 bases). Per germline, CDR1 SGHAT and CDR2 FQNNGV. Trimming removed 1 base at V and 3 bases at J, with 10 bases between. The CDR3 has 15 amino acids. CDR3 sequence reads: CASSLARGDGNTIYF. CDR3 nucleotides: TGTGCCAGCAGCTTAGCAAGGGGCGATGGAAACACCATATATTTT.

The gene calls are TRBV5-5 and TRBJ1-1; a possible D gene is TRBD1 (6 bases). CDR3 length: 17 residues. V lost 3 bases, J lost 2 bases, and 20 bases lay in between. The germline V gene has CDR1 SGHKS and CDR2 YYEKEE (reference sequence). The CDR3 DNA follows: TGTGCCAGCAGCTGGGGTGGACAGAGAAGGAAAAACACTGAAGCTTTCTTT. Protein: CASSWGGQRRKNTEAFF.

The chain combines TRBV19 with TRBJ2-3; D is tentatively TRBD1 or TRBD2 (5 bases each). Germline V CDR1 and CDR2: LNHDA, SQIVND (reference sequence). This CDR3 is 13 amino acids long. V was trimmed by 10 bases and J by 1 base, leaving 12 bases between them. CDR3 region: CATSPGRTDTQYF. The CDR3 nucleotides are TGTGCCACCTCCCCGGGGCGCACAGATACGCAGTATTTT.

The V and J genes are TRBV2 and TRBJ1-3; D ambiguous. The germline V gene has CDR1 SNHLY and CDR2 FYNNEI. The CDR3 length is 15 residues. V lost 4 bases and J lost 0, with 10 bases in between. CDR3 DNA sequence: TGTGCCAGCAGTGGGAATCAGGTCTCTGGAAACACCATATATTTT. This sequence encodes CASSGNQVSGNTIYF.

The sample holds one count of this clone. The chain recombines TRBV7-9 with TRBJ2-1, with D perhaps assigned TRBD1 or TRBD2 (5 bases each). CDR3 length: 15 amino acids. Germline V gene data show CDR1 as SEHNR and CDR2 as FQNEAQ (reference sequence). The V end lost 4 bases, the J end lost 2 bases, and 12 bases lay between the germline ends. In DNA, the CDR3 is TGTGCCAGCAGCTATGGGGGAGTCACCTACAATGAGCAGTTCTTC. Its protein is CASSYGGVTYNEQFF.

This clone was observed at least ten times. This chain's CDR3 is CASSQDGTGSGWTNEKLFF. In DNA, the CDR3 is TGTGCCAGCAGCCAAGACGGGACAGGGAGCGGTTGGACTAATGAAAAACTGTTTTTT. This chain uses TRBV11-3 with TRBJ1-4, with 9 bases matching TRBD1. The CDR3 totals 19 residues. The V gene end was trimmed by 5 bases and the J gene end by 2 bases; junction bases not matched to a gene: 15. Germline CDR1 reads SGHNT; CDR2 reads YENEEA.

The gene calls are TRBV15 and TRBJ1-5; D might be TRBD1 (5 bases). Germline V lookup: CDR1 LNHNV, CDR2 YYDKDF (reference sequence). Trimming shortened V by 6 bases and J by 1 base, and 10 bases separated the two germline ends. This CDR3 is built from 14 residues. CDR3 sequence (DNA): TGTGCCACCAGGGACACGCACAGCAATCAGCCCCAGCATTTT. Encoded protein: CATRDTHSNQPQHF.

The rearrangement links TRBV19 to TRBJ1-1, with 7 bases matching TRBD1. This CDR3 spans 17 amino acids. Germline CDR1 and CDR2: LNHDA and SQIVND (reference sequence). J gave up 1 base and V 1 base, and 9 bases lay outside the gene matches. CDR3 region: CASSIAGGGEANTEAFF. The CDR3 nucleotides read TGTGCCAGTAGTATAGCAGGAGGGGGCGAAGCGAACACTGAAGCTTTCTTT. The entire variable domain, with the rest obtained from reference TRBV19 and TRBJ1-1, is as follows: DGGITQSPKYLFRKEGQNVTLSCEQNLNHDAMYWYRQDPGQGLRLIYYSQIVNDFQKGDIAEGYSVSREKKESFPLTVTSAQKNPTAFYLCASSIAGGGEANTEAFFGQGTRLTVV.

The rearrangement uses TRBV12-3 or TRBV12-4 and TRBJ1-2, with D perhaps matching TRBD1 (5 bases). CDR3 length: 13 amino acids. V was trimmed by 10 bases and J by 6 bases, leaving 18 bases between them. CDR3 region: CATAAGGIDGYTF. The CDR3 region has the DNA TGTGCCACCGCGGCCGGGGGAATTGATGGCTACACCTTC.

This clone has only a few counts. The V and J genes are TRBV30 and TRBJ2-1, with D unclear. CDR3 length: 15 residues. Trimming removed 5 bases from V and 0 bases from J, with 14 bases in between. CDR1 GTSNPN and CDR2 SVGIG come from the germline V gene (reference sequence). In DNA form, the CDR3 reads TGTGCCTGGCGCCCCGACTGGAGCTCCTACAATGAGCAGTTCTTC. The encoded protein is CAWRPDWSSYNEQFF.

This chain uses TRBV11-1 with TRBJ2-1, with D possibly TRBD2 on 6 matching bases. With 5 bases removed from V and 3 bases from J, the gap between germline ends came to 14 bases. The CDR3 runs 15 residues. From germline, CDR1 is SGHAT and CDR2 FQDESV (reference sequence). DNA for the CDR3: TGTGCCAGCAGCCCCTCCGACGGGAGCTACAATGAGCAGTTCTTC. This sequence encodes CASSPSDGSYNEQFF.

V usage is TRBV5-8 and J usage is TRBJ2-5; D perhaps matches TRBD1 (5 bases). Trimming pared 2 bases from V and 5 bases from J, leaving 7 bases between. This CDR3 spans 12 amino acids. Germline CDR1 is SGHTS and CDR2 is YDEGEE. This chain's CDR3 is CASSFRAETQYF. In DNA, the CDR3 is TGTGCCAGCAGCTTCAGGGCCGAGACCCAGTACTTC.

The chain has TRBV28 and TRBJ1-4; no clear D gene. Germline CDR1 and CDR2: MDHEN and SYDVKM. V was cut by 6 bases and J by 5 bases, with 13 bases left in between. There are 14 residues in the CDR3. The CDR3: CASRKVHGNEKLFF. In nucleotides, the CDR3 is TGTGCCAGCAGAAAAGTTCACGGGAATGAAAAACTGTTTTTT.

Only one count was recorded for this clone. This sequence joins TRBV3-1 (or the pseudogene TRBV3-2) and TRBJ2-2, with TRBD2 identical over 11 bases. J lost 5 bases, V lost 7 bases, and 12 bases had no gene match. Germline CDR1 and CDR2: LGHDT and YNNKEL (reference sequence). CDR3 size: 17 residues. CDR3 sequence (DNA): TGTGCCAGCACTAGAGGGACTAGCGGACTCGGAACCGGGGAGCTGTTTTTT. Protein sequence: CASTRGTSGLGTGELFF.

This CDR3 reads CASSPRRGVETQYF. For the CDR3, the DNA is TGTGCCAGCAGTCCCCGGAGGGGGGTAGAGACCCAGTACTTC. The V call is TRBV25-1, the J call TRBJ2-5, with D perhaps matching TRBD1 or TRBD2 (6 bases each). V was shortened by 5 bases and J by 4 bases, with 14 bases between the two germline ends. The germline CDR1 and CDR2 sequences are MGHDK and SYGVNS. The CDR3 sequence is 14 residues long.

The rearrangement joins TRBV18 to TRBJ1-5, with D perhaps TRBD1 (5 bases). Trimming removed 0 bases from V and 5 bases from J, with 8 bases in between. The V gene's germline CDR1 is KGHSH and CDR2 LQKENI. The CDR3 has 14 amino acids. The CDR3 region is CASSPPGGDQPQHF. CDR3 sequence (DNA): TGTGCCAGCTCACCACCGGGGGGAGATCAGCCCCAGCATTTT.